This T cell receptor beta chain came from a study of T-cell reconstitution after alpha-beta-depleted transplantation in children. Findings and caveats of the study: Surviving recipient T cells and thymic progenitors underlay high day-60 TCRbeta diversity in some patients. After one year, T-cell counts and TCRbeta diversity mostly came from new T cells. The origin of alpha-beta T cells about two months after transplant was reportedly several hundred expanded graft clones.

On this clonotype: Its antigen is currently unknown.

Unique molecular identifiers were built into the TCRbeta library. TCRdb reprocessed the PCR reads via MiXCR and lists one record per CDR3 protein. The data contain under 850,000 distinct CDR3 sequences, over 10% of them singletons. Source: PBMCs, taken before TCRalphabeta/CD19-depleted stem cell transplant. This TCR was recovered from a girl aged 2 to 9 with congenital amegakaryocytic thrombocytopenia, due to receive a stem cell transplant.

CDR3 bases: TGTGCCAGCAGCTTACGGACAGGGGGTGGCGAGCAGTACTTC. It yields the protein CASSLRTGGGEQYF. The chain uses TRBV7-2 and TRBJ2-7; 10 positions agree with TRBD1. Germline-derived CDR1 and CDR2 are SGHTA and FQGNSA. The CDR3 runs 14 residues. J was trimmed by 6 bases and V by 2 bases; bases with no gene match: 4.